The text below deals with one T cell receptor (beta chain). Between the trimmed V and J ends, which lost 3 bases and 8 bases, there was a span of 13 bases. This CDR3 is 12 amino acids long. Germline V gene lookup returns CDR1 GTSNPN and CDR2 SVGIG (reference sequence). This entry is derived from a study of blood T cell repertoires in COVID-19. Study details: The samples span acute and convalescent COVID-19 from the United States, Italy and Spain. PBMCs, B-cell-depleted T cells, or T cells provided the cDNA or gDNA that made up the material.

Sequencing was performed with immunoSEQ multiplex PCR; in TCRdb, only in-frame clones are kept and a portion is missing. The table records around 400,000 clones, more than 75% of them present only once. The sequenced sample consisted of peripheral blood. The chain has TRBV30 and TRBJ1-1, with TRBD1 as a possible D gene (6 bases). This clonotype was obtained from a woman in her sixties with COVID-19, enrolled during active disease. The chain's CDR3 is CAWRDNRVEAFF. The CDR3 DNA sequence: TGTGCCTGGAGGGATAACAGGGTCGAAGCTTTCTTT.